This paragraph covers one T cell receptor (beta chain) sequence. This entry is derived from a study of blood T cell repertoires in COVID-19. The repertoire was sequenced with immunoSEQ multiplex PCR; TCRdb's copy has only in-frame clones and lacks some. The table has 200,000 to 250,000 clones, around 80% seen once. V shed 8 bases and J shed 0 bases, with 13 bases lying between them. This CDR3 contains 14 residues. Germline CDR1 is ENHRY and CDR2 is SYGVKD. V gene TRBV10-3 combines with J gene TRBJ1-1; D gene ambiguous. This receptor was taken from a woman between 40 and 55 years old with active or convalescent COVID-19. The sequenced sample was peripheral blood. CDR3 in amino acids: CAIAGRNMNTEAFF. The CDR3 DNA sequence: TGTGCCATCGCCGGCAGGAACATGAACACTGAAGCTTTCTTT.